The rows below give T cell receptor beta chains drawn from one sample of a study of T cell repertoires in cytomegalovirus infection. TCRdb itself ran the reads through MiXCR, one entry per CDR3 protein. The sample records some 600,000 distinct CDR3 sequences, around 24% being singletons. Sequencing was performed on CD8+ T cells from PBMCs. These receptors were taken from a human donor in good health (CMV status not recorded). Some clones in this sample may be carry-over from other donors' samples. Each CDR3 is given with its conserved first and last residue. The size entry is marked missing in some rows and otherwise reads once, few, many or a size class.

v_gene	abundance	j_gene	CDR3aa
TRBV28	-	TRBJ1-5	CASRPSHIDRGIDQPQHF
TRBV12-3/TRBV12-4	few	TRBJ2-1	CASSVAGGPIDEQFF
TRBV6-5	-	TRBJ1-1	CASSPLGGTGLMNTEAFF
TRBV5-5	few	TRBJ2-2	CASSLETVNTGELFF
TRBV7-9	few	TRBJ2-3	CASSFYETDTQYF
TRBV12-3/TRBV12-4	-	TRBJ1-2	CVSSNWTGAVYGYTF
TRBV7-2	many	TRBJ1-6	CASSRDRGRTGSPLHF
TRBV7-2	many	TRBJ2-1	CASSLWKEAGGLNEQFF
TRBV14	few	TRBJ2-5	CASSPGHSEVGETQYF
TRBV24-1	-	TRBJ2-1	CATSDPGGGSDEQFF